This entry lists 31 T cell receptor beta chains sequenced from one sample in a study of blood T cells in healthy people across ages. A second PCR, run for roughly 7 to 11 cycles, used a sample-barcoded 5' primer plus a J-beta primer mix. TCRdb re-analysed the 5' RACE reads in MiXCR, keeping a single row per CDR3 protein. Here the sample spans some 1,500,000 distinct CDR3 sequences, about 42% being singletons. The sample taken for sequencing was blood. The receptor source for this set is a woman younger than 30 in good health.

This clonotype occurred many times. CDR3 DNA sequence: TGTGCCAACGGACAGGGAGGCTACGAGCAGTACTTC. Encoded protein: CANGQGGYEQYF. This rearrangement joins TRBV10-3 to TRBJ2-7; the match to TRBD1 covers 8 bases. This CDR3 spans 12 amino acids. Per the germline V gene, CDR1 is ENHRY and CDR2 is SYGVKD. V shed 10 bases, J shed 3 bases, and the junction held 5 bases outside the gene matches.

This clonotype was counted between two and nine times. J is TRBJ2-1 and V is TRBV25-1; D perhaps matches TRBD2 (5 bases). CDR3 length: 13 amino acids. Germline V gene lookup returns CDR1 MGHDK and CDR2 SYGVNS. Trimming left V 4 bases short and J 8 bases short, with 12 bases between. The CDR3 is CASSGGSFDEQFF. As DNA, the CDR3 is TGTGCCAGCAGTGGAGGGAGTTTTGATGAGCAGTTCTTC.

This clonotype occurred a few times. The V call is TRBV7-9, the J call TRBJ2-3; 7 bases agree with TRBD1. V shed 8 bases and J 6 bases; nucleotides not matched to a gene: 14. Germline CDR1 and CDR2: SEHNR and FQNEAQ (reference sequence). The length of the CDR3 is 15 residues. CDR3 sequence: CASSHRDRKTDTQYF. CDR3 coding DNA: TGTGCCAGCTCACATCGGGACAGAAAGACGGATACGCAGTATTTT.

The chain couples TRBV29-1 to TRBJ2-7, with a tentative D call TRBD1 (5 bases). Germline V lookup: CDR1 SQVTM, CDR2 ANQGSEA. CDR3 length equals 12 residues. Between the trimmed V and J ends, which lost 3 bases and 3 bases, there was a span of 9 bases. CDR3 DNA sequence: TGCAGCGTTGATAAGGGGAACTACGAGCAGTACTTC. Its translation: CSVDKGNYEQYF.

J is TRBJ2-7 and V is TRBV29-1; 7 bases are a match to TRBD2. CDR1 is SQVTM and CDR2 is ANQGSEA in the germline V gene. V gave up 7 bases and J gave up 3 bases; unmatched junction bases: 18. This CDR3 has 16 residues. The CDR3 sequence is CSAALGGGRGVYEQYF. The CDR3 nucleotides are TGCAGCGCCGCCTTGGGAGGTGGGAGGGGTGTCTACGAGCAGTACTTC.

The rearrangement links TRBV18 to TRBJ2-1, with TRBD2 matching over 8 bases. Germline V gene lookup returns CDR1 KGHSH and CDR2 LQKENI. The CDR3 covers 16 residues. V shed 3 bases, J shed 5 bases, and the junction held 9 bases outside the gene matches. The CDR3 coding sequence is TGTGCCAGCTCACCCTTAGCGGGATCTACCCACAATGAGCAGTTCTTC. The encoded protein is CASSPLAGSTHNEQFF.

The V and J genes are TRBV4-1 and TRBJ1-2, with D tentatively TRBD1 (5 bases). The CDR3 is 15 residues long. CDR1 and CDR2 (germline): MGHRA, YSYEKL. V shed 4 bases and J shed 4 bases, with 16 bases lying between them. CDR3 amino acids: CASSRDSLRVYGYTF. The DNA for the CDR3 is TGCGCCAGCAGCCGAGACAGCCTCAGAGTCTATGGCTACACCTTC.

Note on this clonotype: The junction and the germline gene differ at one end; a read error may be behind it. The DNA of the CDR3 is TGTGCCGGCAGCCGGACAGGGACCTACGAGCAGTTCTTC. Its translation: CAGSRTGTYEQFF. The rearrangement links TRBV28 to TRBJ2-1, with 8 bases aligning to TRBD1. The CDR3 spans 13 residues. Germline values: CDR1 MDHEN, CDR2 SYDVKM.

The genes are TRBV5-1 and TRBJ2-3; possibly TRBD2 for D (6 bases). This CDR3 contains 15 residues. The germline V and J ends were trimmed by 0 bases and 5 bases, with 13 bases remaining between them. Per germline, CDR1 SGHRS and CDR2 YFSETQ. CDR3 loop: CASSLDGGVGDTQYF. CDR3 bases: TGCGCCAGCAGCTTGGATGGAGGGGTAGGAGATACGCAGTATTTT.

This clonotype was detected once. Since a much larger clone is just one base distant, this may be a read error. This chain joins TRBV27 and TRBJ2-7, with TRBD1 as a possible D gene (6 bases). Germline V gene lookup returns CDR1 MNHEY and CDR2 SMNVEV (reference sequence). The CDR3 has 11 residues. CDR3 bases: TGTGCCAGCAGGGGGGCCTACGGGCAGTACTTC. Residues: CASRGAYGQYF.

The chain carries TRBV11-2 and TRBJ2-1, with TRBD1 matching over 9 bases. The CDR3 is made up of 13 amino acids. Germline loops: CDR1 SGHAT, CDR2 FQNNGV. V shed 5 bases, J shed 7 bases, and the junction held 3 bases outside the gene matches. CDR3 loop: CASSIDRGNEQFF. CDR3 bases: TGTGCCAGCAGCATTGACAGGGGGAATGAGCAGTTCTTC.

The V gene is TRBV21-1, the J gene TRBJ2-3; the table names TRBD1, a call not compared with the DNA. TRBV21-1 is flagged as a pseudogene. This CDR3 comprises 18 residues. CDR3 sequence reads: CASSKSGRDENNTDTQYF. The DNA of the CDR3 is TGTGCCAGCAGCAAAAGCGGGCGGGACGAAAACAACACAGATACGCAGTATTTT.

The chain has TRBV6-2 or TRBV6-3 and TRBJ1-1; D not resolved. The CDR3 consists of 15 residues. V lost 6 bases, J lost 4 bases, and 18 bases lay in between. Germline-derived CDR1 and CDR2 are MNHEY and SVGEGT. This CDR3 reads CASSFPRQIGTEAFF. The CDR3, as DNA: TGTGCCAGCAGCTTCCCCAGACAAATTGGCACTGAAGCTTTCTTT.

This clonotype has a handful of counts. The chain joins TRBV11-2 to TRBJ2-7; D possibly corresponds to TRBD1 (5 bases). The V gene lost 5 bases and the J gene lost 7 bases, with 21 bases spanning the gap. The CDR3 spans 15 residues. Germline V CDR1 and CDR2: SGHAT, FQNNGV. CDR3 coding DNA: TGTGCCAGCAGCAGACAGTCGAGCTCCTACAATGAGCAGTACTTC. As protein: CASSRQSSSYNEQYF.

The V call is TRBV9, the J call TRBJ2-3; the match to TRBD2 covers 7 bases. CDR1 and CDR2 (germline): SGDLS, YYNGEE. The CDR3 has 16 residues. The V and J ends lost 0 bases and 2 bases, in that order; junction bases with no gene match: 6. CDR3 coding DNA: TGTGCCAGCAGCGTAGAAGTAGGGACTAACACAGATACGCAGTATTTT. This translates into CASSVEVGTNTDTQYF.

This sequence joins TRBV20-1 and TRBJ2-1, with 10 bases aligning to TRBD2. V was pared by 0 bases and J by 3 bases, with 5 bases of the junction left unmatched. Germline CDR1 DFQATT, CDR2 SNEGSKA (reference sequence). CDR3 length: 16 amino acids. CDR3 coding DNA: TGCAGTGCTAGAGACGCTCTAGCGGGAGTCTACAATGAGCAGTTCTTC. Encoded protein: CSARDALAGVYNEQFF.

The chain uses TRBV5-1 and TRBJ1-2; 7 bases map to TRBD1. Per germline, CDR1 SGHRS and CDR2 YFSETQ. V dropped 5 bases and J dropped 8; count of bases not matched to a gene: 9. There are 13 residues in the CDR3. This CDR3 reads CASRLRGQWGYTF. The CDR3 DNA reads as TGCGCCAGCAGACTTAGGGGGCAGTGGGGCTACACCTTC.

The V gene is TRBV11-2, the J gene TRBJ2-1; possibly TRBD1 for D (6 bases). V was shortened by 1 base and J by 3 bases, with 10 bases between the two germline ends. The CDR3 consists of 15 residues. Per germline, CDR1 SGHAT and CDR2 FQNNGV. In DNA form, the CDR3 reads TGTGCCAGCAGCTTAGTTGTGGACAGCTACAATGAGCAGTTCTTC. It yields the protein CASSLVVDSYNEQFF.

V usage is TRBV7-9 and J usage is TRBJ1-2; TRBD1 matches at 7 bases. The CDR3 consists of 14 residues. V was pared by 0 bases and J by 5 bases, with 3 bases of the junction left unmatched. CDR1 is SEHNR, CDR2 FQNEAQ, per germline (reference sequence). The CDR3 DNA is TGTGCCAGCAGCTTAGCGGACAGGTGGTATGGCTACACCTTC. Translating it yields CASSLADRWYGYTF.

The V gene is TRBV4-1, the J gene TRBJ1-6; D not certain. V shed 0 bases and J shed 1 base, with 10 bases lying between them. The CDR3 extends over 17 amino acids. Germline-derived CDR1 and CDR2 are MGHRA and YSYEKL. The CDR3 DNA is TGCGCCAGCAGCCAAGATTGGCGGGGATCCTATAATTCACCCCTCCACTTT. Protein: CASSQDWRGSYNSPLHF.

The chain links TRBV7-9 to TRBJ2-7; 11 bases align to TRBD1. CDR1 is SEHNR, CDR2 FQNEAQ, per germline (reference sequence). V dropped 1 base and J dropped 3; count of bases not matched to a gene: 5. This CDR3 is 16 amino acids long. CDR3 bases: TGTGCCAGCAGCTTAGGAGCCGGGACAGGGGGCTACGAGCAGTACTTC. Translation gives CASSLGAGTGGYEQYF.

The rearrangement joins TRBV6-6 to TRBJ2-2; D is tentatively TRBD1 or TRBD2 (5 bases each). The germline gives CDR1 MNHNY, CDR2 SVGAGI (reference sequence). The CDR3 has 17 residues. The V end lost 1 base, the J end lost 1 base, and 13 bases lay between the germline ends. The CDR3, as DNA: TGTGCCAGCAGTTACTACCTTGGGACGGTGAACACCGGGGAGCTGTTTTTT. It codes for CASSYYLGTVNTGELFF.

The chain has TRBV12-3 or TRBV12-4 and TRBJ1-5; D is undetermined. V was cut by 8 bases and J by 4 bases, with 15 bases left in between. This CDR3 is built from 14 residues. Here the CDR3 DNA reads TGTGCCAGCGGGGTTACGGGAAGAAATCAGCCCCAGCATTTT. Amino acids: CASGVTGRNQPQHF.

This chain connects TRBV4-3 to TRBJ1-2; D unresolved. The CDR3 loop spans 12 amino acids. Deletions cut 0 bases from V and 8 bases from J, with 7 bases between. Germline V gene sequence: CDR1 LGHNA, CDR2 YSLEER. CDR3 nucleotide sequence: TGCGCCAGCAGCCAAGATACGATCGGCTACACCTTC. As protein: CASSQDTIGYTF.

This chain links TRBV11-2 with TRBJ2-5, with 11 bases matching TRBD2. The V segment lost 8 bases and the J segment 11 bases; nucleotides outside the gene matches: 16. CDR3 length equals 15 residues. CDR1 and CDR2 (germline): SGHAT, FQNNGV. CDR3 sequence reads: CASGKLAGAYNEQYF. For the CDR3, the DNA is TGTGCCAGCGGCAAACTAGCGGGGGCCTACAATGAGCAGTACTTC. Full variable domain (rest looked up from reference TRBV11-2 and TRBJ2-5): EAGVAQSPRYKIIEKRQSVAFWCNPISGHATLYWYQQILGQGPKLLIQFQNNGVVDDSQLPKDRFSAERLKGVDSTLKIQPAKLEDSAVYLCASGKLAGAYNEQYFGPGTRLLVL.

This clonotype was counted only a few times. The V call is TRBV12-5, the J call TRBJ2-7, with TRBD2 as a possible D gene (6 bases). Germline CDR1 is LGHNT and CDR2 is FRNRAP. The CDR3 loop spans 13 amino acids. V lost 5 bases and J lost 2, with 10 bases in between. CDR3 amino acids: CASGPGVTYEQYF. Written as DNA, the CDR3 is TGTGCTAGTGGTCCGGGAGTAACCTACGAGCAGTACTTC. The whole variable domain, remainder taken from reference TRBV12-5 and TRBJ2-7, is DARVTQTPRHKVTEMGQEVTMRCQPILGHNTVFWYRQTMMQGLELLAYFRNRAPLDDSGMPKDRFSAEMPDATLATLKIQPSEPRDSAVYFCASGPGVTYEQYFGPGTRLTVT.

This clonotype was picked up a small number of times. The J gene is TRBJ1-2, the V gene TRBV28, with 10 bases fitting TRBD1. Trimming at V came to 0 bases and at J to 8 bases, leaving 3 bases not matched to a gene. The CDR3 has 14 amino acids. Germline-derived CDR1 and CDR2 are MDHEN and SYDVKM. In DNA, the CDR3 is TGTGCCAGCAGTTTATGGGACAGGGGGAGAGGCTACACCTTC. It encodes CASSLWDRGRGYTF.

This clonotype turned up a few times. The CDR3 loop reads CASSTGTSGRADTQYF. CDR3 in DNA: TGTGCCAGCAGCACCGGGACTAGCGGACGCGCAGATACGCAGTATTTT. The V call is TRBV2, the J call TRBJ2-3, with 11 bases aligning to TRBD2. The CDR3 has 16 amino acids. V shed 6 bases and J 4 bases; nucleotides not matched to a gene: 9. Per the germline V gene, CDR1 is SNHLY and CDR2 is FYNNEI.

In this sample, this clonotype turned up a few times. The V call is TRBV5-1, the J call TRBJ2-7, with 12 bases lining up with TRBD2. The CDR3 loop spans 15 amino acids. Germline V CDR1 and CDR2: SGHRS, YFSETQ. The V segment lost 6 bases and the J segment 2 bases; nucleotides outside the gene matches: 6. CDR3 DNA sequence: TGCGCCAGCACCATACTAGCGGGAGGTACCTACGAGCAGTACTTC. Residues: CASTILAGGTYEQYF. Full variable domain (rest looked up from reference TRBV5-1 and TRBJ2-7): KAGVTQTPRYLIKTRGQQVTLSCSPISGHRSVSWYQQTPGQGLQFLFEYFSETQRNKGNFPGRFSGRQFSNSRSEMNVSTLELGDSALYLCASTILAGGTYEQYFGPGTRLTVT.

Worth noting for this clonotype: A clone one base away is much larger, so this may be a read error. The chain carries TRBV5-1 and TRBJ1-6; D is unclear. CDR1 and CDR2 (germline): SGHRS, YFSETQ. The V and J ends lost 1 base and 10 bases respectively, with 9 bases between them. CDR3 length: 13 residues. CDR3 residues: CASSLSTDSPLHF. CDR3 DNA sequence: TGCGCCAGCAGCTTGAGCACAGACTCACCCCTCCACTTT.

The rearrangement uses TRBV12-3 or TRBV12-4 and TRBJ1-5; TRBD1 is a possible D gene (6 bases). V lost 6 bases to trimming and J lost 6 bases, with 15 bases between them. This CDR3 spans 14 amino acids. In nucleotides, the CDR3 is TGTGCCAGCAGCATGGAGGGGGGAGGTCAGCCCCAGCATTTT. This codes for CASSMEGGGQPQHF.